These 28 T cell receptor beta chains share one sample of origin, sequenced in a study of response to subunit inactivated influenza vaccine. TCRdb itself ran the RT-PCR reads through MiXCR, one entry per CDR3 protein. The data show about 610,000 distinct CDR3 sequences, approximately 15% seen once. The sequencing here drew on PBMCs from blood, taken about 11 days after vaccination. These receptors were taken from a man aged 45 to 65 who received an inactivated influenza vaccine.

The chain is built from TRBV5-6 and TRBJ2-7; 9 bases fit TRBD1. Germline CDR1 is SGHDT and CDR2 is YYEEEE. V trimming: 0 bases; J trimming: 2 bases; junction bases outside the gene matches: 6. CDR3 length equals 16 residues. CDR3 in amino acids: CASSLVIRTGAYEQYF. CDR3 nucleotide sequence: TGTGCCAGCAGCTTGGTAATCCGGACAGGGGCCTACGAGCAGTACTTC.

This clonotype was detected many times. The CDR3 sequence: CASSPLSGSSSYNEQFF. In DNA, the CDR3 is TGTGCCAGCTCACCACTTTCTGGGTCGAGCTCCTACAATGAGCAGTTCTTC. The rearrangement uses TRBV18 and TRBJ2-1; no clear D. Germline CDR1 and CDR2: KGHSH and LQKENI. This CDR3 region has 17 residues. V lost 1 base and J lost 0, with 13 bases in between. Filled out from reference TRBV18 and TRBJ2-1, the complete variable domain reads NAGVMQNPRHLVRRRGQEARLRCSPMKGHSHVYWYRQLPEEGLKFMVYLQKENIIDESGMPKERFSAEFPKEGPSILRIQQVVRGDSAAYFCASSPLSGSSSYNEQFFGPGTRLTVL.

This clonotype was seen more than once but under ten times. V usage is TRBV4-2 and J usage is TRBJ1-5; 7 bases fit TRBD1. Germline values: CDR1 LGHNA, CDR2 YNFKEQ. The trim removed 3 bases at V and 2 bases at J, leaving 4 bases unmatched. The CDR3 contains 15 residues. CDR3 sequence: CASSQVGQGNQPQHF. In DNA form, the CDR3 reads TGTGCCAGCAGCCAGGTTGGACAGGGCAATCAGCCCCAGCATTTT.

The chain has TRBV12-3 or TRBV12-4 and TRBJ2-1; TRBD2 matches 11 bases. This CDR3 is 16 amino acids long. The J segment lost 7 bases and the V segment lost 5 bases, leaving 10 bases of the junction unmatched. The CDR3 sequence is CASSASGLAVGNEQFF. CDR3 nucleotides: TGTGCCAGCAGTGCCTCGGGACTAGCGGTGGGGAATGAGCAGTTCTTC.

This clonotype was observed a few times. The chain couples TRBV20-1 to TRBJ1-6; no reliable D call. Germline V gene lookup returns CDR1 DFQATT and CDR2 SNEGSKA (reference sequence). CDR3 length: 14 residues. CDR3 protein: CSPNPGRVNSPLHF. CDR3 DNA sequence: TGCAGCCCTAATCCGGGCCGCGTAAATTCACCCCTCCACTTT.

This clonotype was seen a handful of times. This sequence joins TRBV5-1 and TRBJ2-7; D remains unclear. Germline CDR1 and CDR2: SGHRS and YFSETQ. CDR3 length equals 11 residues. V lost 8 bases, J lost 7 bases, and 13 bases lay in between. The CDR3 bases are TGCGCCAGTAGAGACACTCGTGAGCAGTACTTC. The encoded protein is CASRDTREQYF.

The sample holds many counts of this clonotype. J is TRBJ2-7 and V is TRBV5-1, with 9 bases identical to TRBD1. V shed 0 bases and J 4 bases; nucleotides not matched to a gene: 2. Germline V gene sequence: CDR1 SGHRS, CDR2 YFSETQ. This CDR3 has 14 amino acids. The CDR3 bases are TGCGCCAGCAGCTTGGACAGGGGGCGGTACGAGCAGTACTTC. Its protein is CASSLDRGRYEQYF.

The chain employs TRBV10-3 and TRBJ1-1; no clear D. From germline, CDR1 is ENHRY and CDR2 SYGVKD. Deletions cut 8 bases from V and 1 base from J, with 5 bases between. This CDR3 comprises 11 residues. The CDR3 nucleotides read TGTGCCATCGGAGGGAACACTGAAGCTTTCTTT. Protein sequence: CAIGGNTEAFF.

This chain links TRBV5-1 with TRBJ1-1, with D uncertain. Trimming cost V 4 bases and J 3 bases, with 16 bases left between them. The V gene's germline CDR1 is SGHRS and CDR2 YFSETQ. The length of the CDR3 is 15 residues. The CDR3 sequence: CASSPLAGGYTEAFF. DNA for the CDR3: TGCGCCAGCAGCCCCCTAGCCGGTGGTTACACTGAAGCTTTCTTT.

This clonotype has only a few counts. The rearrangement joins TRBV20-1 to TRBJ2-2; 12 bases agree with TRBD2. CDR1 and CDR2 (germline): DFQATT, SNEGSKA (reference sequence). V lost 5 bases, J lost 5 bases, and 6 bases stayed unmatched. The CDR3 totals 15 residues. The DNA for the CDR3 is TGCAGTGCTCAAGGACTAGCGGGGTTAACCGGGGAGCTGTTTTTT. Its protein product is CSAQGLAGLTGELFF.

In its sample, this clonotype was seen a few times. The CDR3 sequence: CASSLAEVFGETQYF. DNA of the CDR3: TGTGCCAGCAGCTTAGCTGAGGTTTTCGGAGAGACCCAGTACTTC. This chain joins TRBV7-9 and TRBJ2-5; D call uncertain. CDR1 SEHNR and CDR2 FQNEAQ come from the germline V gene (reference sequence). There are 15 residues in the CDR3. The V and J ends lost 0 bases and 4 bases respectively, with 12 bases between them.

This clonotype was seen a handful of times. The V gene is TRBV5-1, the J gene TRBJ2-1; unclear D gene. The length of the CDR3 is 14 residues. The ends were cut back, 0 bases at V and 6 bases at J, with 10 bases in the middle. Looked up from germline, CDR1 is SGHRS and CDR2 is YFSETQ. DNA for the CDR3: TGCGCCAGCAGCTTGGCCCAGAGAGCCAATGAGCAGTTCTTC. Its translation is CASSLAQRANEQFF.

The chain recombines TRBV13 with TRBJ2-7; the match to TRBD1 covers 8 bases. The CDR3 sequence is 13 residues long. From germline, CDR1 is PRHDT and CDR2 FYEKMQ (reference sequence). J was trimmed by 6 bases and V by 3 bases; bases with no gene match: 4. The CDR3: CASSLGQVAEQYF. For the CDR3, the DNA is TGTGCCAGCAGCTTGGGACAGGTTGCCGAGCAGTACTTC.

This clonotype has more than one count but fewer than ten. V and J are TRBV27 and TRBJ2-7; 7 bases are a match to TRBD2. Germline V gene data show CDR1 as MNHEY and CDR2 as SMNVEV (reference sequence). V dropped 5 bases and J dropped 4; count of bases not matched to a gene: 14. The CDR3 extends over 16 amino acids. The CDR3 is CASSPEPGLSLYEQYF. The DNA for the CDR3 is TGTGCCAGCAGTCCAGAACCGGGACTATCGTTATACGAGCAGTACTTC.

This clonotype was counted a few times. The chain couples TRBV7-8 to TRBJ2-1, with 11 bases identical to TRBD2. The CDR3 length is 17 residues. Germline CDR1 and CDR2: SGHVS and FQNEAQ. V dropped 5 bases and J dropped 7; count of bases not matched to a gene: 13. CDR3 residues: CASSRSPSGRPRNEQFF. The CDR3, as DNA: TGTGCCAGCAGCCGCAGCCCTAGCGGGAGGCCGAGAAATGAGCAGTTCTTC.

CDR3 amino acids: CSARDGGTNTGELFF. For the CDR3, the DNA is TGCAGTGCTAGAGATGGCGGGACGAACACCGGGGAGCTGTTTTTT. The V and J genes are TRBV20-1 and TRBJ2-2; D possibly corresponds to TRBD2 (6 bases). CDR1 and CDR2 (germline): DFQATT, SNEGSKA (reference sequence). V lost 0 bases, J lost 0 bases, and 8 bases lay in between. The CDR3 contains 15 residues.

The gene calls are TRBV5-1 and TRBJ2-7, with D unclear. Germline CDR1 reads SGHRS; CDR2 reads YFSETQ. V shed 5 bases and J shed 2 bases, with 23 bases lying between them. The CDR3 consists of 17 residues. The CDR3 sequence: CASSITVGTQAPYEQYF. The DNA of the CDR3 is TGCGCCAGCAGTATTACGGTGGGAACCCAGGCGCCCTACGAGCAGTACTTC.

The rearrangement links TRBV18 to TRBJ1-2; D uncertain. The germline V gene encodes CDR1 KGHSH and CDR2 LQKENI. There are 13 residues in the CDR3. V was cut by 0 bases and J by 6 bases, with 8 bases left in between. The CDR3 region is CASSPPMGNGYTF. The DNA for the CDR3 is TGTGCCAGCTCACCACCGATGGGGAATGGCTACACCTTC. Drawing the rest from reference TRBV18 and TRBJ1-2, the complete variable domain is NAGVMQNPRHLVRRRGQEARLRCSPMKGHSHVYWYRQLPEEGLKFMVYLQKENIIDESGMPKERFSAEFPKEGPSILRIQQVVRGDSAAYFCASSPPMGNGYTFGSGTRLTVV.

A few counts support this clonotype. V and J are TRBV20-1 and TRBJ1-1; no clear D gene. Germline CDR1 reads DFQATT; CDR2 reads SNEGSKA (reference sequence). Trimming left V 6 bases short and J 0 bases short, with 11 bases between. The CDR3 has 13 amino acids. The CDR3 DNA follows: TGCAGTGCCACCAGGTCCTTGAACACTGAAGCTTTCTTT. Its protein product is CSATRSLNTEAFF.

The chain joins TRBV7-9 to TRBJ2-7; no reliable D call. The V end was cut by 5 bases, the J end by 7 bases, with 15 bases between. Germline V CDR1 and CDR2: SEHNR, FQNEAQ (reference sequence). The length of the CDR3 is 13 residues. The CDR3 bases are TGTGCCAGCAGCCTGGGCAGGCCCTGGGAGCAGTACTTC. Its translation: CASSLGRPWEQYF.

V gene TRBV25-1 combines with J gene TRBJ2-7; possibly TRBD2 for D (6 bases). The CDR3 runs to 13 residues. Germline CDR1 and CDR2: MGHDK and SYGVNS. Trimming took off 6 bases at V and 6 bases at J, with 15 bases between the two ends. The CDR3 region is CASSGSSVSEQYF. The CDR3 DNA is TGTGCCAGCAGCGGTTCTAGCGTCAGCGAGCAGTACTTC.

J is TRBJ2-1 and V is TRBV12-3 or TRBV12-4, with 9 bases fitting TRBD1. J lost 0 bases, V lost 5 bases, and 17 bases had no gene match. The CDR3 runs 20 residues. The CDR3 nucleotides are TGTGCCAGCAGTCCCCATTTGGGGGGGGGACAGGGTGGCTCCTACAATGAGCAGTTCTTC. Translation: CASSPHLGGGQGGSYNEQFF.

This clonotype was counted many times. The genes are TRBV7-3 and TRBJ2-7, with D perhaps matching TRBD2 (5 bases). The CDR3 is 13 residues long. In germline, CDR1 is SGHTA, CDR2 FQGTGA. V was cut by 4 bases and J by 5 bases, with 12 bases left in between. The DNA of the CDR3 is TGTGCCAGCAGCTCAGGACTGAATAACGAGCAGTACTTC. This sequence encodes CASSSGLNNEQYF.

This clonotype was observed at least ten times. The rearrangement links TRBV7-2 to TRBJ2-5; D not resolved. Germline V gene lookup returns CDR1 SGHTA and CDR2 FQGNSA. V was trimmed by 1 base and J by 5 bases, leaving 8 bases between them. CDR3 size: 13 residues. The CDR3 loop is CASSLGERETQYF. The CDR3 bases are TGTGCCAGCAGCTTAGGGGAACGTGAGACCCAGTACTTC.

The chain combines TRBV5-1 with TRBJ1-5; D perhaps matches TRBD1 (5 bases). The CDR3 loop spans 14 amino acids. Germline V gene lookup returns CDR1 SGHRS and CDR2 YFSETQ. Trimming took off 0 bases at V and 5 bases at J, with 9 bases between the two ends. The CDR3 region is CASSLGGGDQPQHF. DNA for the CDR3: TGCGCCAGCAGCTTGGGGGGGGGAGATCAGCCCCAGCATTTT.

This clonotype occurred a few times. The V gene is TRBV12-3 or TRBV12-4, the J gene TRBJ1-3; maybe TRBD1 (6 bases). V shed 6 bases and J shed 0 bases, with 12 bases lying between them. CDR3 size: 15 residues. The CDR3 spells CASSLGATSGNTIYF. Written as DNA, the CDR3 is TGTGCCAGCAGCCTGGGGGCAACCTCTGGAAACACCATATATTTT.

This clonotype has a handful of counts. This rearrangement joins TRBV14 to TRBJ1-1; D perhaps matches TRBD1 (5 bases). This CDR3 is built from 18 residues. V was pared by 0 bases and J by 8 bases, with 25 bases between. The V gene's germline CDR1 is SGHDN and CDR2 FVKESK. The CDR3 protein is CASSQDRDGLWGFEEAFF. CDR3 sequence (DNA): TGTGCCAGCAGCCAAGATCGGGACGGACTTTGGGGCTTCGAAGAAGCTTTCTTT.

This clonotype has more than one count but fewer than ten. The rearrangement joins TRBV5-1 to TRBJ1-5; D gene unclear. Germline V gene lookup returns CDR1 SGHRS and CDR2 YFSETQ. Trimming pared 0 bases from V and 9 bases from J, leaving 10 bases between. CDR3 length: 13 amino acids. As DNA, the CDR3 is TGCGCCAGCAGCTTGGACGGACTCGGGCCCCAGCATTTT. This encodes CASSLDGLGPQHF.